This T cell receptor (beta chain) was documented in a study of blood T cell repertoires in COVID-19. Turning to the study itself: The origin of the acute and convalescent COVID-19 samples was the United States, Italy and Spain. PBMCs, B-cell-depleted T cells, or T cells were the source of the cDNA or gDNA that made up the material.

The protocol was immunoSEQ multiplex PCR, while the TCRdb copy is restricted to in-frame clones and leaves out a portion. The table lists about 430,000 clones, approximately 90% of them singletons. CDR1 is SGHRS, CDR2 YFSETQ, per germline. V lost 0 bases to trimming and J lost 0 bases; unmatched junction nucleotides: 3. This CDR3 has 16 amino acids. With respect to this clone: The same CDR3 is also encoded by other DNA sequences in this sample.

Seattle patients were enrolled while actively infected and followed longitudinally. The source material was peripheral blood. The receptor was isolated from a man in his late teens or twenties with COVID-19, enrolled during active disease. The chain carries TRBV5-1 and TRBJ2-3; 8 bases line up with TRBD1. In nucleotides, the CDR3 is TGCGCCAGCAGCTTGGTAGGACAGGGAAGCACAGATACGCAGTATTTT. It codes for CASSLVGQGSTDTQYF.